The 5 T cell receptor beta chains below all came from one sample that was sequenced in a study of T cells after yellow fever vaccination. From the 5' RACE reads, TCRdb called clonotypes with MiXCR, one entry per CDR3 protein. Here the sample spans tens of thousands of distinct CDR3 sequences, approximately 7% being singletons. Specimen: CD8+ T cells sorted from PBMCs, collected approximately 15 days after the first yellow fever vaccination. Every receptor here comes from a man aged 18 to 29 who received the YFV17D yellow fever vaccine.

Comments on this clonotype: This sequence may be a read error, since a much larger clone differs from it by one base. The genes are TRBV4-3 and TRBJ2-4; TRBD2 is a possible D gene (5 bases). The germline V gene encodes CDR1 LGHNA and CDR2 YSLEER. The CDR3 has 15 amino acids. As DNA, the CDR3 is TGCGCCGGCAGCCAAGACCGGGGAGCCAAAAACATTCAGTACTTC. The encoded protein is CAGSQDRGAKNIQYF.

This clonotype was picked up many times. The rearrangement joins TRBV21-1 to TRBJ1-3; TRBD1 reflects the table's D call only, with no check against the DNA. TRBV21-1 is designated a pseudogene. This CDR3 is built from 18 residues. Here the CDR3 reads CASSKRGTFKSGGNTIYF. The CDR3 DNA sequence: TGTGCCAGCAGCAAAAGGGGAACATTTAAGTCGGGGGGAAACACCATATATTTT.

Comment on this clonotype: Given a much more abundant clone one base away, this may be a read error. The rearrangement uses TRBV28 and TRBJ2-6; D perhaps matches TRBD2 (6 bases). Trimming removed 5 bases at V and 4 bases at J, with 12 bases between. CDR3 length equals 15 residues. Germline V gene lookup returns CDR1 MDHEN and CDR2 SYDVKM. The CDR3, as DNA: TGTGCCAGCAGTGGCGGGGCTCCCGGGGCCAACGTCCTGACTTTC. Its protein product is CASSGGAPGANVLTF. Full variable domain (outside the CDR3, taken from reference TRBV28 and TRBJ2-6): DVKVTQSSRYLVKRTGEKVFLECVQDMDHENMFWYRQDPGLGLRLIYFSYDVKMKEKGDIPEGYSVSREKKERFSLILESASTNQTSMYLCASSGGAPGANVLTFGAGSRLTVL.

This clonotype was seen at least ten times. This chain links TRBV3-1 with TRBJ2-1, with 7 bases lining up with TRBD2. The V and J ends lost 4 bases and 2 bases, in that order; junction bases with no gene match: 11. The CDR3 runs 17 residues. Germline V gives CDR1 LGHDT, CDR2 YNNKEL (reference sequence). For the CDR3, the DNA is TGTGCCAGCAGCCCGCACCCCCTAGCGGACCCCTACAATGAGCAGTTCTTC. It encodes CASSPHPLADPYNEQFF.

Of note for this clonotype: A much larger clone differs by one base, so this may be a read error. The V and J genes are TRBV12-3 or TRBV12-4 and TRBJ2-7; D possibly corresponds to TRBD2 (6 bases). This CDR3 is built from 13 residues. Trimming pared 8 bases from V and 3 bases from J, leaving 14 bases between. CDR3 residues: CASGSGRIYEQYF. CDR3 DNA sequence: TGTGCCAGCGGATCAGGGAGGATCTACGAGCAGTACTTC.